This T cell receptor beta chain was captured in a study of blood T cell repertoires in COVID-19. Looking at the study overall: Specimens from acute and convalescent COVID-19 originated in the United States, Italy and Spain. The analysed material was cDNA or gDNA that came from T cells, B-cell-depleted T cells, or PBMCs.

Authors' analysis steps: Scientists estimated how many nucleated cells there were by amplifying reference gene primers. Assay used: immunoSEQ multiplex PCR; TCRdb lists only in-frame clones, some missing. V, J and clone size were drawn from that table, and D and trimming were deduced from the DNA. The sample holds approximately 100,000 clones, around nine tenths seen once. The CDR3 runs 15 residues. Trimming removed 3 bases from V and 1 base from J; junction bases left unmatched: 6. Germline V gives CDR1 SGHRS, CDR2 YFSETQ. The source is a man aged 50-60 years with acute or convalescent COVID-19. Sequencing input: peripheral blood. This rearrangement joins TRBV5-1 to TRBJ1-1; TRBD1 matches 7 bases. The CDR3 loop is CASSWGGQANTEAFF. The DNA of the CDR3 is TGCGCCAGCAGCTGGGGAGGACAGGCGAACACTGAAGCTTTCTTT.